These 29 T cell receptor beta chains came from one sample sequenced in a study of blood T cell repertoires in COVID-19. TCRdb's copy holds only in-frame clones and misses some; the assay was immunoSEQ multiplex PCR. The repertoire holds 250,000 to 300,000 clones, with 80% to 95% as singletons. Sequencing was done on a sample of peripheral blood. These receptors originate from a woman aged 30 to 39 with COVID-19, enrolled during active disease.

The chain employs TRBV29-1 and TRBJ1-2, with 7 bases fitting TRBD1. Trimming took 6 bases from V and 1 from J; bases not matched to a gene: 8. In germline, CDR1 is SQVTM, CDR2 ANQGSEA. This CDR3 is built from 14 residues. DNA for the CDR3: TGCAGCGTGGACAACAGGGGAGTTAACTATGGCTACACCTTC. Protein: CSVDNRGVNYGYTF.

In nucleotides, the CDR3 is TGTGCCAGCAGCTTACGGCAACAGGGGAATGAGCAGTTCTTC. It translates to CASSLRQQGNEQFF. This chain joins TRBV11-1 and TRBJ2-1, with 7 bases matching TRBD1. CDR1 and CDR2 from the germline V gene are SGHAT and FQDESV (reference sequence). The ends lost 2 bases at V and 7 bases at J; junction bases unmatched: 5. CDR3 length equals 14 residues. Complete variable domain (other parts from reference TRBV11-1 and TRBJ2-1): EAEVAQSPRYKITEKSQAVAFWCDPISGHATLYWYRQILGQGPELLVQFQDESVVDDSQLPKDRFSAERLKGVDSTLKIQPAELGDSAMYLCASSLRQQGNEQFFGPGTRLTVL.

This clone was picked up one time. CDR3 sequence: CASSSGPDNSYEQYF. The CDR3 bases are TGTGCCAGCAGTTCAGGCCCGGACAACTCCTACGAGCAGTACTTC. The rearrangement uses TRBV11-2 and TRBJ2-7, with D maybe TRBD1 (5 bases). Trimming pared 6 bases from V and 0 bases from J, leaving 15 bases between. Germline CDR1 SGHAT, CDR2 FQNNGV. There are 15 residues in the CDR3. Full variable domain (remainder filled in from reference TRBV11-2 and TRBJ2-7): EAGVAQSPRYKIIEKRQSVAFWCNPISGHATLYWYQQILGQGPKLLIQFQNNGVVDDSQLPKDRFSAERLKGVDSTLKIQPAKLEDSAVYLCASSSGPDNSYEQYFGPGTRLTVT.

The rearrangement uses TRBV7-2 and TRBJ2-7; TRBD1 matches 10 bases. After removal of 6 bases from V and 5 bases from J, the junction contained 10 bases not matched to a gene. This CDR3 is built from 15 residues. The germline V gene encodes CDR1 SGHTA and CDR2 FQGNSA. CDR3 DNA sequence: TGTGCCAGCAGTCCTGACAGGGGGCTGCGGGACGAGCAGTACTTC. Amino acid sequence: CASSPDRGLRDEQYF.

The chain couples TRBV7-6 to TRBJ1-1, with 9 bases matching TRBD1. CDR1 SGHVS and CDR2 FNYEAQ come from the germline V gene. This CDR3 spans 19 amino acids. The J segment lost 0 bases and the V segment lost 5 bases, leaving 16 bases of the junction unmatched. The CDR3 protein is CASSPRDRGGVGVNTEAFF. The CDR3 nucleotides read TGTGCCAGCAGCCCCCGAGACAGGGGGGGAGTGGGGGTGAACACTGAAGCTTTCTTT.

V usage is TRBV30 and J usage is TRBJ1-1; maybe TRBD1 (6 bases). There are 12 residues in the CDR3. Trimming took 0 bases from V and 11 from J, leaving 13 bases between them. Germline V lookup: CDR1 GTSNPN, CDR2 SVGIG (reference sequence). CDR3 coding DNA: TGTGCCTGGAGTGTGATGGGAGGGGGGGCTTTCTTT. Protein sequence: CAWSVMGGGAFF.

The chain uses TRBV5-1 and TRBJ2-1; 10 bases map to TRBD2. Germline trimming cut 2 bases from V and 9 bases from J; bases unmatched to any gene: 5. The CDR3 extends over 14 amino acids. The V gene's germline CDR1 is SGHRS and CDR2 YFSETQ. The DNA for the CDR3 is TGCGCCAGCAGCTTAAGCGGGAGGGCCATTGAGCAGTTCTTC. Translating gives CASSLSGRAIEQFF.

The V and J genes are TRBV10-1 and TRBJ2-7; 7 nucleotides match TRBD2. This CDR3 spans 15 amino acids. V shed 5 bases, J shed 1 base, and the junction held 8 bases outside the gene matches. Per the germline V gene, CDR1 is WNHNN and CDR2 is SYGVQD (reference sequence). The CDR3 region is CASSPASGASYEQYF. In DNA, the CDR3 is TGCGCCAGCAGTCCCGCTAGCGGCGCATCCTACGAGCAGTACTTC.

This CDR3 is CASSTPQGISQPQHF. The CDR3 nucleotides read TGTGCCAGCAGCACACCACAGGGTATCAGTCAGCCCCAGCATTTT. The chain recombines TRBV28 with TRBJ1-5, with D possibly matching TRBD1 (6 bases). Germline V CDR1 and CDR2: MDHEN, SYDVKM. The CDR3 is 15 amino acids. V dropped 6 bases and J dropped 6 bases, with 18 bases sitting between them.

The V gene is TRBV6-5, the J gene TRBJ1-1; 7 nucleotides agree with TRBD1. V gave up 8 bases and J gave up 0 bases; unmatched junction bases: 3. The CDR3 has 13 residues. Germline V gene lookup returns CDR1 MNHEY and CDR2 SVGAGI. CDR3 coding DNA: TGTGCCAGCCCGGGACAGATGAACACTGAAGCTTTCTTT. It yields the protein CASPGQMNTEAFF.

This chain links TRBV5-6 with TRBJ2-1; 7 bases align to TRBD1. This CDR3 comprises 19 residues. Germline CDR1 and CDR2: SGHDT and YYEEEE. With V trimmed by 2 bases and J by 8 bases, 22 bases remained unmatched. The CDR3 bases are TGTGCCAGCAGCTTCTATCCTACAGGGGCGAGGGAGAGAGTGTATGAGCAGTTCTTC. This encodes CASSFYPTGARERVYEQFF. Complete variable domain (other parts from reference TRBV5-6 and TRBJ2-1): DAGVTQSPTHLIKTRGQQVTLRCSPKSGHDTVSWYQQALGQGPQFIFQYYEEEERQRGNFPDRFSGHQFPNYSSELNVNALLLGDSALYLCASSFYPTGARERVYEQFFGPGTRLTVL.

The chain has TRBV6-1 and TRBJ2-7; the match to TRBD1 covers 7 bases. The junction had 9 bases not matched to a gene; V was cut back by 5 bases and J by 2 bases. Germline V gene sequence: CDR1 MNHNS, CDR2 SASEGT. This CDR3 has 15 amino acids. CDR3 DNA: TGTGCCAGCAGTTTCACAGGGGCGCCGACCTACGAGCAGTACTTC. Its protein product is CASSFTGAPTYEQYF.

The V call is TRBV11-2, the J call TRBJ2-1; D is possibly TRBD2 (6 bases). V gave up 5 bases and J gave up 4 bases, with 18 bases separating them. The germline V gene encodes CDR1 SGHAT and CDR2 FQNNGV. This CDR3 is 16 amino acids long. CDR3 coding DNA: TGTGCCAGCAGCCCCAGACTAGGCGGATTATACAATGAGCAGTTCTTC. It translates to CASSPRLGGLYNEQFF.

The chain recombines TRBV27 with TRBJ1-1; D is uncertain. Looked up from germline, CDR1 is MNHEY and CDR2 is SMNVEV (reference sequence). The CDR3 runs 15 residues. V lost 5 bases to trimming and J lost 4 bases, with 17 bases between them. The CDR3 DNA is TGTGCCAGCAGTGCCGTTAGCGGGGTTGGCACTGAAGCTTTCTTT. This codes for CASSAVSGVGTEAFF.

The chain employs TRBV5-1 and TRBJ1-4; 7 bases align to TRBD1. Unmatched junction bases numbered 6, after V lost 5 bases and J lost 8 bases. Germline CDR1 is SGHRS and CDR2 is YFSETQ. The length of the CDR3 is 13 residues. CDR3 nucleotide sequence: TGCGCCAGCAGTGAGGAGGGGGCAGAAAAACTGTTTTTT. It is translated as CASSEEGAEKLFF. Filled out from reference TRBV5-1 and TRBJ1-4, the complete variable domain reads KAGVTQTPRYLIKTRGQQVTLSCSPISGHRSVSWYQQTPGQGLQFLFEYFSETQRNKGNFPGRFSGRQFSNSRSEMNVSTLELGDSALYLCASSEEGAEKLFFGSGTQLSVL.

This clone was recorded only once. This chain joins TRBV27 and TRBJ2-1; D gene unclear. V was shortened by 5 bases and J by 4 bases, with 12 bases between the two germline ends. This CDR3 comprises 14 residues. Germline assignment: CDR1 MNHEY and CDR2 SMNVEV (reference sequence). The CDR3 sequence: CASSRVGLYNEQFF. Here the CDR3 DNA reads TGTGCCAGCAGTCGGGTCGGCCTTTACAATGAGCAGTTCTTC.

This chain joins TRBV18 and TRBJ2-2; 11 bases match TRBD2. After removal of 6 bases from V and 1 base from J, the junction contained 1 base not matched to a gene. This CDR3 region has 15 residues. Germline V lookup: CDR1 KGHSH, CDR2 LQKENI. The DNA of the CDR3 is TGTGCCAGCTCCCTAGCGGGAGGGAACACCGGGGAGCTGTTTTTT. Amino acids: CASSLAGGNTGELFF.

This clone is a singleton in its sample. The chain is built from TRBV10-3 and TRBJ1-5; 8 bases map to TRBD1. Trimming removed 2 bases from V and 5 bases from J; junction bases left unmatched: 5. CDR1 is ENHRY and CDR2 is SYGVKD in the germline V gene. The CDR3 sequence is 15 residues long. The CDR3 coding sequence is TGTGCCATCAGTGAGCGGGGCAGGGGGCATCAGCCCCAGCATTTT. This codes for CAISERGRGHQPQHF.

This chain joins TRBV2 and TRBJ2-7; D is ambiguous. Germline assignment: CDR1 SNHLY and CDR2 FYNNEI. The CDR3 consists of 12 residues. Trimming left V 7 bases short and J 4 bases short, with 11 bases between. This CDR3 reads CASNFRSYEQYF. Here the CDR3 DNA reads TGTGCCAGCAACTTCCGGTCTTACGAGCAGTACTTC.

The chain joins TRBV6-2 or TRBV6-3 to TRBJ1-6, with TRBD1 matching 7 bases. J gave up 5 bases and V 5 bases, and 9 bases lay outside the gene matches. This CDR3 spans 16 amino acids. The germline V gene has CDR1 MNHEY and CDR2 SVGEGT. CDR3 amino acids: CASSPGQRSNNSPLHF. CDR3 DNA: TGTGCCAGCAGTCCGGGACAGCGAAGCAATAATTCACCCCTCCACTTT.

The chain links TRBV19 to TRBJ1-5; tentative D call: TRBD1 (6 bases). V shed 6 bases and J shed 5 bases, with 14 bases lying between them. CDR1 is LNHDA and CDR2 is SQIVND in the germline V gene (reference sequence). This CDR3 region has 14 residues. The CDR3 reads CASSTGEGDQPQHF. CDR3 DNA: TGTGCCAGTAGCACTGGGGAGGGGGATCAGCCCCAGCATTTT.

This chain connects TRBV27 to TRBJ1-1; TRBD1 aligns across 7 bases. Germline values: CDR1 MNHEY, CDR2 SMNVEV (reference sequence). J was trimmed by 4 bases and V by 5 bases; bases with no gene match: 16. The CDR3 runs to 17 residues. The CDR3 bases are TGTGCCAGCAGTCGCCACCTATCGGACAGGTCGGTCACTGAAGCTTTCTTT. This encodes CASSRHLSDRSVTEAFF.

The chain employs TRBV5-4 and TRBJ1-1, with D perhaps TRBD1 (6 bases). Trimming cost V 4 bases and J 7 bases, with 14 bases left between them. The CDR3 loop spans 13 amino acids. CDR1 SGHNT and CDR2 YYREEE come from the germline V gene (reference sequence). CDR3 residues: CASSRGTPGEAFF. The CDR3 DNA reads TGTGCCAGCAGCCGAGGGACACCGGGTGAAGCTTTCTTT.

V and J are TRBV19 and TRBJ1-5; maybe TRBD1 (5 bases). The CDR3 is made up of 15 amino acids. Per the germline V gene, CDR1 is LNHDA and CDR2 is SQIVND (reference sequence). Deletions cut 0 bases from V and 7 bases from J, with 13 bases between. The CDR3 nucleotides read TGTGCCAGTAGTATAGAAACAGGTGCATTGCAGCCCCAGCATTTT. Translated, it gives CASSIETGALQPQHF.

This clone has a handful of counts. The chain links TRBV5-1 to TRBJ1-2; 8 positions match TRBD1. The CDR3 extends over 14 amino acids. V trimming: 0 bases; J trimming: 6 bases; junction bases outside the gene matches: 4. From germline, CDR1 is SGHRS and CDR2 YFSETQ. The CDR3 DNA reads TGCGCCAGCAGCTTGGTTCCACAGGGGGATGGCTACACCTTC. Translation: CASSLVPQGDGYTF.

This clone was found once. This chain connects TRBV5-6 to TRBJ2-7; TRBD2 is a possible D gene (5 bases). This CDR3 comprises 12 residues. Germline V gives CDR1 SGHDT, CDR2 YYEEEE. V was shortened by 2 bases and J by 3 bases, with 6 bases between the two germline ends. DNA for the CDR3: TGTGCCAGCAGCTTCGGGGACTACGAGCAGTACTTC. Its translation is CASSFGDYEQYF. Variable domain in full (rest from reference TRBV5-6 and TRBJ2-7): DAGVTQSPTHLIKTRGQQVTLRCSPKSGHDTVSWYQQALGQGPQFIFQYYEEEERQRGNFPDRFSGHQFPNYSSELNVNALLLGDSALYLCASSFGDYEQYFGPGTRLTVT.

This chain joins TRBV18 and TRBJ1-6; perhaps TRBD1 as D (6 bases). The CDR3 is 15 amino acids. Trimming removed 3 bases from V and 6 bases from J, with 12 bases in between. Germline lookup yields CDR1 KGHSH and CDR2 LQKENI. CDR3 in DNA: TGTGCCAGCTCACCGGACCAGGGGACTAATTCACCCCTCCACTTT. Translated, it gives CASSPDQGTNSPLHF. The full variable domain, its missing parts supplied by reference TRBV18 and TRBJ1-6, is NAGVMQNPRHLVRRRGQEARLRCSPMKGHSHVYWYRQLPEEGLKFMVYLQKENIIDESGMPKERFSAEFPKEGPSILRIQQVVRGDSAAYFCASSPDQGTNSPLHFGNGTRLTVT.

This clone was seen only once. The chain uses TRBV3-1 (or the pseudogene TRBV3-2) and TRBJ2-3; D may be TRBD2 (6 bases). The CDR3 spans 16 residues. Between the trimmed V and J ends, which lost 6 bases and 3 bases, there was a span of 19 bases. In germline, CDR1 is LGHDT, CDR2 YNNKEL (reference sequence). This chain's CDR3 is CASSTGWRGVTDTQYF. The CDR3 nucleotides read TGTGCCAGCAGTACCGGATGGAGGGGAGTGACAGATACGCAGTATTTT.

This chain uses TRBV7-3 with TRBJ2-3, with 11 bases aligning to TRBD2. This CDR3 region has 17 residues. Germline CDR1 SGHTA, CDR2 FQGTGA. Trimming cost V 5 bases and J 0 bases; bases outside gene matches: 7. Written as DNA, the CDR3 is TGTGCCAGCAGCCCCCCCGTAGCGGGAGGGAGCACAGATACGCAGTATTTT. It translates to CASSPPVAGGSTDTQYF.